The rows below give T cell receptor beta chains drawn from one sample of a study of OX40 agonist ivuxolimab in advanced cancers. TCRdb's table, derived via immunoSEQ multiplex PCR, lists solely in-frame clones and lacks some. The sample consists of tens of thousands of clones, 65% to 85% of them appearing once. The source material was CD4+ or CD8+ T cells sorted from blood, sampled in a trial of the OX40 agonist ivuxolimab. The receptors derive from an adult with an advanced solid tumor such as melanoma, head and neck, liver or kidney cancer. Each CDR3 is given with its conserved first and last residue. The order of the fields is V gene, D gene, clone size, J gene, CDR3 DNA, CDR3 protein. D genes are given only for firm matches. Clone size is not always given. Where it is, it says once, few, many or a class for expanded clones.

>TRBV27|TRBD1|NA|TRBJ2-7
TGTGCCAGCAGGACAGGGTCTCGCGAGCAGTACTTC
CASRTGSREQYF
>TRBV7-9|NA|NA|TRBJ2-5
TGTGCCAGCAGCTTAGGGGGGCGAGAGACCCAGTACTTC
CASSLGGRETQYF
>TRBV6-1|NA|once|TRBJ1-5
TGTGCCAGCAGTGAAGCCATGGGATTTAGCAATCAGCCCCAGCATTTT
CASSEAMGFSNQPQHF
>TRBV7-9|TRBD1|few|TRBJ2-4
TGTGCCAGCAGCTTGGGACAGTCATTACTAGCCAAAAACATTCAGTACTTC
CASSLGQSLLAKNIQYF
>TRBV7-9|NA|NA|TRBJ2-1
TGTGCCAGCAGCTTTGGGGGGACCGAAAATGAGCAGTTCTTC
CASSFGGTENEQFF
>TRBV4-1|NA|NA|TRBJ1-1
TGCGCCAGCAGCCATCCTATACAAAACAGAGTTACCATGAACACTGAAGCTTTCTTT
CASSHPIQNRVTMNTEAFF
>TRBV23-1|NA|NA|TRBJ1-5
TGCGCCAGCAGTCAATCGTACGTTCTGACAGCGGCATTTAGCAATCAGCCCCAGCATTTT
CASSQSYVLTAAFSNQPQHF
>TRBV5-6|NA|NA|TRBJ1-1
TGTGCCAGCAACACGCTTCAGGGAGTCCCTGAAGCTTTCTTT
CASNTLQGVPEAFF
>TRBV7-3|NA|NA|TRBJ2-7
TGTGCCAGCAGCTTAGTAGCCGGGGGAGCCTACGAGCAGTACTTC
CASSLVAGGAYEQYF
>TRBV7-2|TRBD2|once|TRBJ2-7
TGTGCCAGCAGCTTAAGTAGAAGCGGGAGGGGGTACGAGCAGTACTTC
CASSLSRSGRGYEQYF
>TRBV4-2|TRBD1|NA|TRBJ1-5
TGTGCCAGCAGCCGAGACACGACAGGGAACAATCAGCCCCAGCATTTT
CASSRDTTGNNQPQHF